This passage covers 2 T cell receptor beta chains from one sample sequenced in a study of PD-L1 blockade in urothelial cancer. Time point specified: pretreatment peripheral blood. Sequenced by immunoSEQ multiplex PCR; TCRdb stores in-frame clones only, minus some. The data contain 70,000 to 95,000 clones, approximately 88% of them singletons. The sample in question was PBMCs, obtained around atezolizumab (anti-PD-L1) treatment. Receptor source: a woman older than 75 with urothelial cancer.

This chain links TRBV6-5 with TRBJ1-4; D perhaps matches TRBD1 (6 bases). CDR1 is MNHEY and CDR2 is SVGAGI in the germline V gene. CDR3 length: 14 amino acids. The germline V and J ends were trimmed by 4 bases and 5 bases, with 11 bases remaining between them. The CDR3 nucleotides are TGTGCCAGCAGTTTCGACAGGCTGAATGAAAAACTGTTTTTT. It is translated as CASSFDRLNEKLFF.

DNA of the CDR3: TGTGCCAGCAGCTTATTGCTACCTGGGGCCAACGTCCTGACTTTC. As protein: CASSLLLPGANVLTF. The rearrangement links TRBV5-8 to TRBJ2-6; the D is unclear. From germline, CDR1 is SGHTS and CDR2 YDEGEE. The CDR3 runs 15 residues. V lost 2 bases, J lost 2 bases, and 8 bases lay in between.